The 19 T cell receptor beta chains below were found in one sample sequenced in a study of T-cell memory formation after mild COVID-19. MiXCR, run by TCRdb on the 5' RACE reads, gives a single entry per CDR3 protein. This sample carries 35,000 to 55,000 distinct CDR3 sequences, roughly 9.8% of them seen once, and the ten largest clones take over 9.5%. The sequenced sample was PBMCs or a T cell subset sorted from them (not recorded which). These receptor sequences come from an adult woman who had mild COVID-19 (a few samples of this study predate the infection). Cell type and time point are not known.

This clonotype has a count of ten or more. The chain is built from TRBV23-1 and TRBJ2-7, with 9 positions matching TRBD2. Being an ORF, TRBV23-1 has a function that is uncertain. The trim removed 3 bases at V and 6 bases at J, leaving 15 bases unmatched. The CDR3 is made up of 17 amino acids. CDR3 bases: TGCGCCAGCAGTCACCCGGGGGGACTAGCATTTTCATGCGAGCAGTACTTC. Protein product: CASSHPGGLAFSCEQYF.

Here the CDR3 reads CASSYTGTAAETQYF. Written as DNA, the CDR3 is TGTGCCAGCAGTTACACCGGGACAGCCGCGGAGACCCAGTACTTC. This sequence joins TRBV6-2 or TRBV6-3 and TRBJ2-5, with TRBD1 matching 7 bases. This CDR3 is 15 amino acids long. The germline V gene has CDR1 MNHEY and CDR2 SVGEGT. J lost 5 bases, V lost 2 bases, and 8 bases had no gene match.

This chain uses TRBV10-3 with TRBJ1-1; 8 positions match TRBD1. The CDR3 totals 16 residues. Trimming cost V 2 bases and J 3 bases; bases outside gene matches: 8. Looked up from germline, CDR1 is ENHRY and CDR2 is SYGVKD. DNA of the CDR3: TGTGCCATCAGTGAGCCTGACAGGGGTGGGCACACTGAAGCTTTCTTT. This translates into CAISEPDRGGHTEAFF.

This clonotype came up many times. The chain links TRBV7-9 to TRBJ2-1; D may be TRBD2 (5 bases). V was clipped by 4 bases and J by 6 bases, with 16 bases between them. The CDR3 loop spans 15 amino acids. Germline V gene data show CDR1 as SEHNR and CDR2 as FQNEAQ (reference sequence). The CDR3 DNA reads as TGTGCCAGCAGCTCCGGACTCCCGCCGGGCAATGAGCAGTTCTTC. It translates to CASSSGLPPGNEQFF. The variable domain in full, completed from reference TRBV7-9 and TRBJ2-1, reads DTGVSQNPRHKITKRGQNVTFRCDPISEHNRLYWYRQTLGQGPEFLTYFQNEAQLEKSRLLSDRFSAERPKGSFSTLEIQRTEQGDSAMYLCASSSGLPPGNEQFFGPGTRLTVL.

This chain links TRBV30 with TRBJ2-7; 12 bases align to TRBD2. Trimming removed 1 base from V and 4 bases from J; junction bases left unmatched: 2. From germline, CDR1 is GTSNPN and CDR2 SVGIG (reference sequence). This CDR3 region has 14 residues. CDR3 sequence: CAWSETSGGYEQYF. The CDR3 nucleotides are TGTGCCTGGAGTGAGACTAGCGGGGGTTACGAGCAGTACTTC.

This clonotype was found a few times. The rearrangement links TRBV10-3 to TRBJ2-3; the match to TRBD1 covers 7 bases. CDR1 and CDR2 from the germline V gene are ENHRY and SYGVKD. J gave up 8 bases and V 8 bases, and 7 bases lay outside the gene matches. The length of the CDR3 is 12 residues. This chain's CDR3 is CAIFQGEGTQYF. Here the CDR3 DNA reads TGTGCCATCTTTCAGGGGGAAGGTACGCAGTATTTT.

V gene TRBV5-1 combines with J gene TRBJ2-2; D possibly corresponds to TRBD2 (6 bases). V was pared by 2 bases and J by 2 bases, with 13 bases between. This CDR3 is built from 16 residues. CDR1 is SGHRS and CDR2 is YFSETQ in the germline V gene. The CDR3 DNA is TGCGCCAGCAGCTTCATGACCGGGGGTAACACCGGGGAGCTGTTTTTT. It yields the protein CASSFMTGGNTGELFF.

This clonotype was counted between two and nine times. The chain carries TRBV6-2 or TRBV6-3 and TRBJ2-5; no clear D gene. V dropped 0 bases and J dropped 4 bases, with 6 bases sitting between them. This CDR3 has 13 residues. Germline CDR1 is MNHEY and CDR2 is SVGEGT. CDR3 region: CASSYSFSETQYF. The CDR3 DNA follows: TGTGCCAGCAGTTACTCGTTTTCAGAGACCCAGTACTTC.

V gene TRBV7-8 combines with J gene TRBJ1-5; D not certain. The germline CDR1 and CDR2 sequences are SGHVS and FQNEAQ. The length of the CDR3 is 14 residues. Trimming cost V 4 bases and J 4 bases, with 11 bases left between them. The DNA for the CDR3 is TGTGCCAGCAGCTACACGGATCATAATCAGCCCCAGCATTTT. Amino acid sequence: CASSYTDHNQPQHF.

Only a few counts were recorded for this clonotype. This chain connects TRBV5-8 to TRBJ1-2; 8 bases line up with TRBD1. With 4 bases clipped from V and 0 bases from J, the junction kept 11 bases outside the gene matches. The CDR3 sequence is 17 residues long. Germline lookup yields CDR1 SGHTS and CDR2 YDEGEE. CDR3 amino acids: CASSRLRTGSANYGYTF. CDR3 nucleotide sequence: TGTGCCAGCAGCAGGCTACGGACAGGGTCGGCTAACTATGGCTACACCTTC.

Written as DNA, the CDR3 is TGTGCCAGCAGCGTATCGAATACCATTGGCCCCGGGGAGCTGTTTTTT. Its protein product is CASSVSNTIGPGELFF. V and J are TRBV9 and TRBJ2-2; D unresolved. The CDR3 is made up of 16 amino acids. V was shortened by 1 base and J by 6 bases, with 16 bases between the two germline ends. Germline CDR1 SGDLS, CDR2 YYNGEE.

This clonotype was seen more than once but under ten times. The rearrangement joins TRBV24-1 to TRBJ2-3; D is perhaps TRBD1 (6 bases). This CDR3 spans 16 amino acids. Looked up from germline, CDR1 is KGHDR and CDR2 is SFDVKD. The ends were cut back, 4 bases at V and 5 bases at J, with 18 bases in the middle. The CDR3 DNA follows: TGTGCCACCAGTGAGGCCGGGACACGGGGCAGAGATACGCAGTATTTT. Translated, it gives CATSEAGTRGRDTQYF.

This clonotype occurred many times. The V and J genes are TRBV20-1 and TRBJ2-7; TRBD2 aligns across 7 bases. There are 16 residues in the CDR3. The V gene's germline CDR1 is DFQATT and CDR2 SNEGSKA (reference sequence). After removal of 3 bases from V and 3 bases from J, the junction contained 14 bases not matched to a gene. CDR3 loop: CSASGLGGGSLYEQYF. Here the CDR3 DNA reads TGCAGTGCTAGTGGTCTGGGCGGGGGTTCCCTCTACGAGCAGTACTTC.

This clonotype was detected only a few times. The genes are TRBV19 and TRBJ2-1, with TRBD1 matching 9 bases. V lost 6 bases, J lost 2 bases, and 5 bases stayed unmatched. This CDR3 is built from 15 residues. CDR1 and CDR2 (germline): LNHDA, SQIVND (reference sequence). The CDR3 DNA is TGTGCCAGTAGATCGGACAGGGGTACCTACAATGAGCAGTTCTTC. Translating it yields CASRSDRGTYNEQFF.

This clonotype has only a few counts. The chain couples TRBV28 to TRBJ1-1, with D uncertain. There are 15 residues in the CDR3. The germline gives CDR1 MDHEN, CDR2 SYDVKM. V was shortened by 4 bases and J by 4 bases, with 16 bases between the two germline ends. The CDR3 loop is CASSSRRRESTEAFF. DNA of the CDR3: TGTGCCAGCAGTTCAAGGCGGAGGGAAAGCACTGAAGCTTTCTTT.

This clonotype was found a few times. The rearrangement links TRBV20-1 to TRBJ1-5, with TRBD1 identical over 12 bases. The CDR3 runs 20 residues. Germline V gives CDR1 DFQATT, CDR2 SNEGSKA (reference sequence). The trim removed 6 bases at V and 1 base at J, leaving 19 bases unmatched. This CDR3 reads CSARREAGTGGAGSNQPQHF. The CDR3 DNA follows: TGCAGTGCACGAAGGGAGGCCGGGACAGGGGGCGCAGGGAGCAATCAGCCCCAGCATTTT.

This clonotype was detected a few times. The V call is TRBV20-1, the J call TRBJ2-7, with 7 bases matching TRBD2. The CDR3 has 14 amino acids. The V gene end was trimmed by 4 bases and the J gene end by 9 bases; junction bases not matched to a gene: 15. Germline CDR1 and CDR2: DFQATT and SNEGSKA (reference sequence). The CDR3 DNA follows: TGCAGTGCTACACACCGGGACTACCGCTTGTTGCAGTACTTC. Residues: CSATHRDYRLLQYF.

This chain links TRBV7-9 with TRBJ1-2; D call uncertain. CDR3 length equals 11 residues. The V end was cut by 5 bases, the J end by 4 bases, with 5 bases between. Per the germline V gene, CDR1 is SEHNR and CDR2 is FQNEAQ (reference sequence). The DNA for the CDR3 is TGTGCCAGCAGCGTGAGCTATGGCTACACCTTC. It is translated as CASSVSYGYTF.

This chain connects TRBV12-3 or TRBV12-4 to TRBJ2-1; 11 bases are shared with TRBD2. The junction had 15 bases not matched to a gene; V was cut back by 9 bases and J by 5 bases. The CDR3 totals 17 residues. The CDR3 protein is CASLGGLAARINNEQFF. Here the CDR3 DNA reads TGTGCCAGTCTAGGGGGACTAGCGGCCAGAATAAACAATGAGCAGTTCTTC.